Below, one TCR beta chain is given with its context. This specimen comes from a study of response to subunit inactivated influenza vaccine. TCRdb recomputed calls from the RT-PCR reads with MiXCR, one row per CDR3 protein. The data contain around 580,000 distinct CDR3 sequences, approximately 14% of them singletons. The clonotype comes from a man aged 50 or older who received an inactivated influenza vaccine. The sample in question was PBMCs from blood, obtained roughly 13 days after vaccination.

CDR3 nucleotides: TGCGCCAGCACCACTCCGGGACAGGGTCACCACGAGCAGTACTTC. This gives the protein CASTTPGQGHHEQYF. The chain is built from TRBV4-3 and TRBJ2-7; TRBD1 aligns across 9 bases. V lost 7 bases and J lost 5; bases outside the gene matches: 12. CDR1 LGHNA and CDR2 YSLEER come from the germline V gene. This CDR3 region has 15 residues.